The 20 T cell receptor beta chains in this list originate from one sample, sequenced in a study of long-term antiretroviral therapy in people with HIV (dated 2022 in TCRdb). The immunoSEQ hsTCRB v3.0 assay was used at survey level resolution for TRB variable region sequencing. Drawn from immuneACCESS, this table holds only the in-frame rearrangements with V and J called that TCRdb kept. Clones are partly lost; checked studies trace under half to an unresolved V gene and leave the rest unexplained. For this sample there are about 33,000 clones; around 80% appear just once. Together, the top ten hold just over 7% of the sample. Sequenced material: unsorted PBMCs, taken 2 years after starting antiretroviral therapy. These receptors all come from a woman aged 45-59 years with HIV.

Only one count was recorded for this clone. The J gene is TRBJ1-2, the V gene TRBV6-5, with TRBD1 matching over 9 bases. The V gene end was trimmed by 5 bases and the J gene end by 2 bases; junction bases not matched to a gene: 3. CDR1 and CDR2 (germline): MNHEY, SVGAGI. CDR3 length equals 14 residues. The chain's CDR3 is CASSRDRVNYGYTF. For the CDR3, the DNA is TGTGCCAGCAGTCGGGACAGGGTCAACTATGGCTACACCTTC.

V gene TRBV2 combines with J gene TRBJ1-6, with TRBD1 identical over 9 bases. The ends lost 9 bases at V and 6 bases at J; junction bases unmatched: 6. CDR3 length equals 14 residues. From germline, CDR1 is SNHLY and CDR2 FYNNEI. DNA of the CDR3: TGTGCCAGGTGGGGGACAGGGATTAATTCACCCCTCCACTTT. As protein: CARWGTGINSPLHF.

This chain uses TRBV19 with TRBJ1-1, with a tentative D call TRBD1 (5 bases). CDR1 is LNHDA, CDR2 SQIVND, per germline (reference sequence). The V end was cut by 10 bases, the J end by 0 bases, with 24 bases between. This CDR3 is 17 amino acids long. CDR3 residues: CATMGQGVLYMNTEAFF. The CDR3 coding sequence is TGTGCCACCATGGGGCAGGGCGTCTTATACATGAACACTGAAGCTTTCTTT.

The chain couples TRBV7-9 to TRBJ2-1; 9 bases are a match to TRBD2. Germline lookup yields CDR1 SEHNR and CDR2 FQNEAQ (reference sequence). V gave up 0 bases and J gave up 5 bases; unmatched junction bases: 8. This CDR3 spans 17 amino acids. CDR3 sequence (DNA): TGTGCCAGCAGCTTAGCGCTAGCTAGCGGGGTTCACAATGAGCAGTTCTTC. This gives the protein CASSLALASGVHNEQFF.

The V and J genes are TRBV27 and TRBJ2-3; possible D gene TRBD2, 7 bases. The CDR3 is made up of 14 amino acids. The ends were cut back, 3 bases at V and 4 bases at J, with 11 bases in the middle. The V gene's germline CDR1 is MNHEY and CDR2 SMNVEV (reference sequence). This CDR3 reads CASSLRGRADTQYF. CDR3 DNA sequence: TGTGCCAGCAGTTTGCGGGGGCGGGCAGATACGCAGTATTTT.

This chain connects TRBV5-1 to TRBJ2-4; D remains ambiguous. The germline V gene encodes CDR1 SGHRS and CDR2 YFSETQ. This CDR3 is 12 amino acids long. The germline V and J ends were trimmed by 0 bases and 8 bases, with 6 bases remaining between them. CDR3 sequence reads: CASSLAGDIQYF. The CDR3 nucleotides are TGCGCCAGCAGCTTGGCCGGCGACATTCAGTACTTC.

This chain uses TRBV7-2 with TRBJ2-7; D remains unclear. Between the trimmed V and J ends, which lost 2 bases and 2 bases, there was a span of 4 bases. The germline V gene has CDR1 SGHTA and CDR2 FQGNSA. The CDR3 is 12 residues long. The CDR3 sequence: CASSLSTYEQYF. CDR3 nucleotides: TGTGCCAGCAGCTTATCGACCTACGAGCAGTACTTC.

This clone was recorded a few times. V usage is TRBV28 and J usage is TRBJ2-7; possibly TRBD1 for D (6 bases). Looked up from germline, CDR1 is MDHEN and CDR2 is SYDVKM. Trimming shortened V by 2 bases and J by 2 bases, and 7 bases separated the two germline ends. The CDR3 length is 13 residues. CDR3 loop: CASSLQGTYEQYF. DNA for the CDR3: TGTGCCAGCAGTTTACAGGGGACCTACGAGCAGTACTTC.

The rearrangement uses TRBV11-2 and TRBJ2-7, with 9 bases matching TRBD1. Germline loops: CDR1 SGHAT, CDR2 FQNNGV. The CDR3 is 15 amino acids. The V segment lost 5 bases and the J segment 6 bases; nucleotides outside the gene matches: 11. The CDR3 coding sequence is TGTGCCAGCAGCCAACCCGGGACAGGGTTCCCCGAGCAGTACTTC. This gives the protein CASSQPGTGFPEQYF.

The chain recombines TRBV10-2 with TRBJ2-7; 7 bases agree with TRBD1. Germline V gives CDR1 WSHSY, CDR2 SAAADI. V dropped 0 bases and J dropped 6; count of bases not matched to a gene: 11. The length of the CDR3 is 16 residues. Here the CDR3 DNA reads TGCGCCAGCAGTGAGTCTATCTCCGGGACAGTAACCGAGCAGTACTTC. Its translation is CASSESISGTVTEQYF.

The chain employs TRBV7-3 and TRBJ2-5; the match to TRBD1 covers 8 bases. The J segment lost 2 bases and the V segment lost 2 bases, leaving 7 bases of the junction unmatched. CDR1 and CDR2 (germline): SGHTA, FQGTGA. CDR3 length: 16 residues. CDR3 amino acids: CASSLGTGGRQETQYF. CDR3 bases: TGTGCCAGCAGCTTAGGAACAGGGGGAAGACAAGAGACCCAGTACTTC.

The CDR3 here is CASSSRTAGNTIYF. CDR3 nucleotide sequence: TGTGCCAGTAGTTCCCGGACGGCAGGAAACACCATATATTTT. The V gene is TRBV19, the J gene TRBJ1-3; D not certain. Trimming shortened V by 5 bases and J by 4 bases, and 12 bases separated the two germline ends. The V gene's germline CDR1 is LNHDA and CDR2 SQIVND (reference sequence). The CDR3 contains 14 residues.

The chain combines TRBV5-6 with TRBJ1-4; 10 bases are a match to TRBD1. With V trimmed by 0 bases and J by 8 bases, 4 bases remained unmatched. The CDR3 spans 15 residues. The V gene's germline CDR1 is SGHDT and CDR2 YYEEEE. DNA of the CDR3: TGTGCCAGCAGCTTGGCGGGGACAGGGGTGGAAAAACTGTTTTTT. Its protein product is CASSLAGTGVEKLFF.

The chain recombines TRBV5-1 with TRBJ2-7, with D tentatively TRBD2 (5 bases). Germline CDR1 SGHRS, CDR2 YFSETQ. Trimming removed 5 bases at V and 2 bases at J, with 14 bases between. The CDR3 length is 14 residues. Written as DNA, the CDR3 is TGCGCCAGCAGTATAAACTACGGGGCCTACGAGCAGTACGTC. As protein: CASSINYGAYEQYV.

The rearrangement joins TRBV25-1 to TRBJ2-3; 9 bases match TRBD2. Germline trimming cut 1 base from V and 10 bases from J; bases unmatched to any gene: 15. Germline loops: CDR1 MGHDK, CDR2 SYGVNS. This CDR3 has 17 amino acids. This CDR3 is CASSESRLAGPPPPQYF. For the CDR3, the DNA is TGTGCCAGCAGTGAATCTAGGCTAGCGGGGCCGCCCCCTCCGCAGTATTTT.

The chain carries TRBV23-1 and TRBJ1-3; D remains unclear. TRBV23-1 is placed among ORFs of uncertain function. The CDR3 is made up of 15 amino acids. The V gene lost 0 bases and the J gene lost 8 bases, with 14 bases spanning the gap. CDR3 region: CASSQSWKGTDTIYF. DNA for the CDR3: TGCGCCAGCAGTCAATCGTGGAAGGGAACGGACACCATATATTTT.

The chain couples TRBV19 to TRBJ2-7; a possible D gene is TRBD2 (5 bases). Germline V lookup: CDR1 LNHDA, CDR2 SQIVND (reference sequence). The CDR3 spans 14 residues. The germline V and J ends were trimmed by 3 bases and 2 bases, with 11 bases remaining between them. DNA for the CDR3: TGTGCCAGTAGTATCGGGGAAAACACCTACGAGCAGTACGTC. This codes for CASSIGENTYEQYV.

This clone was recorded a few times. The chain uses TRBV7-2 and TRBJ1-1; D not certain. The V and J ends lost 5 bases and 6 bases respectively, with 13 bases between them. Germline lookup yields CDR1 SGHTA and CDR2 FQGNSA. The CDR3 length is 13 residues. CDR3 protein: CASSQARRPEAFF. CDR3 coding DNA: TGTGCCAGCAGCCAGGCTCGCCGGCCTGAAGCTTTCTTT.

The V gene is TRBV2, the J gene TRBJ1-2; the D is unclear. The ends were cut back, 1 base at V and 2 bases at J, with 14 bases in the middle. From germline, CDR1 is SNHLY and CDR2 FYNNEI. CDR3 length equals 16 residues. The DNA of the CDR3 is TGTGCCAGCAGTGAAGGTCCAGACCCGCGGAACTATGGCTACACCTTC. It is translated as CASSEGPDPRNYGYTF.

The chain carries TRBV7-6 and TRBJ2-3; perhaps TRBD1 as D (7 bases). The CDR3 is 15 residues long. Germline V gene data show CDR1 as SGHVS and CDR2 as FNYEAQ. The V and J ends lost 5 bases and 0 bases respectively, with 12 bases between them. CDR3 amino acids: CASSARDSSTDTQYF. The CDR3 region has the DNA TGTGCCAGCAGCGCGCGGGACAGCAGCACAGATACGCAGTATTTT.